This T cell receptor (beta chain) was profiled in a study of radiotherapy plus CTLA-4 blockade in lung cancer. This CDR3 spans 13 amino acids. V lost 4 bases and J lost 7, with 13 bases in between. Germline lookup yields CDR1 SEHNR and CDR2 FQNEAQ (reference sequence). Study-wide results and limits: In blood, early T cell clone dynamics reportedly predicted response best, together with interferon-beta.

Some clones are missing from TCRdb's copy, which holds only in-frame ones; the method was immunoSEQ multiplex PCR. The sample includes roughly 110,000 clones, approximately 81% of them seen just once. On this clone itself: As yet, its antigen is unknown.

Chemo-refractory metastatic non-small-cell lung cancer patients received focal radiation with ipilimumab CTLA-4 blockade. The rearrangement joins TRBV7-9 to TRBJ1-2, with a possible D match to TRBD1 (5 bases). This clonotype was sampled from a human donor with non-small cell lung cancer that progressed on radiotherapy plus ipilimumab. Some clones in this sample may be carry-over from other donors' samples. Here the sequenced sample was peripheral blood, taken from a patient treated with radiotherapy plus ipilimumab. CDR3 sequence reads: CASSYGVGGGYTF. In nucleotides, the CDR3 is TGTGCCAGCAGCTACGGGGTTGGGGGTGGCTACACCTTC.